This T cell receptor (beta chain) is drawn from a study of blood T cell repertoires in COVID-19. J gave up 11 bases and V 0 bases, and 13 bases lay outside the gene matches. The CDR3 is 16 amino acids. Germline lookup yields CDR1 MGHRA and CDR2 YSYEKL. This clone was seen a handful of times. Generated by immunoSEQ multiplex PCR, the TCRdb table keeps only in-frame clones and is missing some. The sample holds roughly 70,000 clones; approximately 90% are singletons and the top ten take around 1.3%. The source material was peripheral blood. This chain joins TRBV4-1 and TRBJ1-5; 7 bases align to TRBD1. This clonotype originated in a human donor in a cohort sampled during active COVID-19. The CDR3 bases are TGCGCCAGCAGCCAAGATAAAGGGGGCGCGTCCCTAGCCCAGCATTTT. Translation gives CASSQDKGGASLAQHF.